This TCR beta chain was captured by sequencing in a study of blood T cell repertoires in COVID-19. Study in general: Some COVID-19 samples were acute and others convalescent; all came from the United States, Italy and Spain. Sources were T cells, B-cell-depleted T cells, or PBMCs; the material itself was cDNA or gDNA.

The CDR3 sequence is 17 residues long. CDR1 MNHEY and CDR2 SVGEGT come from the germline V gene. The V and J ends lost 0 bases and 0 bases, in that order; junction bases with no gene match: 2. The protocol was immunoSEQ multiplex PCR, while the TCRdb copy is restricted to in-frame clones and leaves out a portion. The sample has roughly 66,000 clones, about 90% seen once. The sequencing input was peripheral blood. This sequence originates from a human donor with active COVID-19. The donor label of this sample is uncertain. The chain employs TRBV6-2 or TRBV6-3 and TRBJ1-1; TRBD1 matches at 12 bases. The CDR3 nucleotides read TGTGCCAGCAGTTACTCGGGGACAGGGGGCATGAACACTGAAGCTTTCTTT. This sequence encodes CASSYSGTGGMNTEAFF.